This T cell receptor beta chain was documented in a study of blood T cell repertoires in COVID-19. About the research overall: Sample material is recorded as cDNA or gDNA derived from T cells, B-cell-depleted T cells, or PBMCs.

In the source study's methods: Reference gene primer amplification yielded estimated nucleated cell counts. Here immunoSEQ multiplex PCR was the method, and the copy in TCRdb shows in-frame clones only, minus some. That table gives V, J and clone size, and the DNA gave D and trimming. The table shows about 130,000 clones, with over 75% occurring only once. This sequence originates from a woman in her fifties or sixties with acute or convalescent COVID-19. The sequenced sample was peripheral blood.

This CDR3 reads CASSGRDRVNSPLHF. The CDR3, as DNA: TGTGCCAGCAGCGGACGGGACAGAGTTAATTCACCCCTCCACTTT. The rearrangement joins TRBV14 to TRBJ1-6, with 7 bases fitting TRBD1. The V segment lost 5 bases and the J segment 6 bases; nucleotides outside the gene matches: 7. The CDR3 consists of 15 residues. The germline V gene has CDR1 SGHDN and CDR2 FVKESK.